The entry that follows covers one TCR beta chain sequence. This specimen comes from a study of cytomegalovirus exposure and HLA in healthy donors. This CDR3 spans 15 amino acids. Germline V lookup: CDR1 SGHTA, CDR2 FQGNSA. Losses at the gene ends were 3 bases for V and 6 bases for J; bases not matched to a gene: 5. Use of 60 Vbeta and 13 Jbeta primers characterized the PCR. Using immunoSEQ multiplex PCR, the repertoire was profiled, and TCRdb retains in-frame clones only, with some absent. There are approximately 160,000 clones in the sample; around 80% occur only once, and about 1.6% lies in the top ten.

The chain couples TRBV7-2 to TRBJ2-1, with 10 nucleotides matching TRBD1. Material for sequencing was PBMCs. The clonotype comes from a girl aged 10 to 17 in good health and CMV-seropositive. The CDR3 sequence is CASSFPGQGINEQFF. The CDR3, as DNA: TGTGCCAGCAGCTTTCCGGGACAGGGGATCAATGAGCAGTTCTTC.